The source of this T cell receptor beta chain is a study of monozygotic twins with inflammatory bowel disease. The CDR3 has 15 residues. Germline CDR1 reads LNHDA; CDR2 reads SQIVND (reference sequence). Note on this clonotype: As yet, its antigen is unknown.

Following a re-call of the 5' RACE reads, TCRdb has one entry per CDR3 protein and lacks DNA. The specimen's table records 200,000 to 250,000 distinct CDR3 sequences. Study-level results: Repertoire likeness was no different across concordant and discordant twins, perhaps owing to restricted power.

The sample comprised blood. This chain connects TRBV19 to TRBJ1-4. The TCR comes from a human donor with ulcerative colitis or Crohn's disease, or a healthy co-twin of an affected twin (not recorded which). The CDR3 loop reads CASSMVDTTNEKLFF.